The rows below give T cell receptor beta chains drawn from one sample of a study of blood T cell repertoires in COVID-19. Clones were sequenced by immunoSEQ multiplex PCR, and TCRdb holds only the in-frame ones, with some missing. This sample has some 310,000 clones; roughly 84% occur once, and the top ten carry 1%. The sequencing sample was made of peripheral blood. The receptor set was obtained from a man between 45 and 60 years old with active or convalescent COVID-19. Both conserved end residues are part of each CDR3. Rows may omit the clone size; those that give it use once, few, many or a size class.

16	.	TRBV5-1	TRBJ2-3	CASSGGLAGPADTQYF
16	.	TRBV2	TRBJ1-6	CASSEVAGPYNSPLHF
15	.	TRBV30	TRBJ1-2	CAWREGSGDNYGYTF
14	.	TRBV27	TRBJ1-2	CASSSRTGPYGYTF
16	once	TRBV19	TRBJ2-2	CASAQSGGIDTGELFF
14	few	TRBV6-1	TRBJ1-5	CASSETGGNQPQHF
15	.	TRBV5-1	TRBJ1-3	CASSLAPGSGNTIYF
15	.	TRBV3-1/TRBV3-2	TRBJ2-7	CASSRDTLSIYEQYF
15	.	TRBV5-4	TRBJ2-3	CASSLTSGGTDTQYF
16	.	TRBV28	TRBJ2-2	CASSLSRGSNTGELFF
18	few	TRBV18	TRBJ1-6	CASSPLSTGAGRSSPLHF
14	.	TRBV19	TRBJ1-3	CASSIISAGNTIYF
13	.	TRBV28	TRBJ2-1	CASSYPLSNEQFF
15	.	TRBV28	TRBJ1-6	CASSFPGHRNSPLHF
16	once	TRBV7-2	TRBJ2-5	CASSLPPRGGVETQYF
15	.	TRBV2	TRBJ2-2	CASSDDVRDSGELFF
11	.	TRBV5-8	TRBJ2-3	CASSFLDTQYF
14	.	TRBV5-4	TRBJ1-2	CASSLDWGNYGYTF
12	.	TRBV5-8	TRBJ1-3	CASSLGENTIYF
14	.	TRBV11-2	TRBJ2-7	CASSLSLASHEQYF
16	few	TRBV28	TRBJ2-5	CASSPQGIRGQETQYF
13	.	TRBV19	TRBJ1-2	CASSTGGVYGYTF
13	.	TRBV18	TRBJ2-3	CASSPPSADTQYF
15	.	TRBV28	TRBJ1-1	CASSSNRGRSTEAFF
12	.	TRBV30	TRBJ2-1	CAWSLTGDEQFF
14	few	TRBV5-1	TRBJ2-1	CASTRDSGYNEQFF
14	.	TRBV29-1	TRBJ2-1	CSVAVAGAVGEQFF